One sample yielded the 25 T cell receptor beta chains listed below, sequenced in a study of cytomegalovirus exposure and HLA in healthy donors (dated by TCRdb to 2017 to 2019). Receptor libraries were prepared by the immunoSEQ multiplex PCR assay. For the multiplex PCR, a mixture combining 60 forward primers for TCR Vbeta segments and 13 reverse primers for TCR Jbeta segments was used. This immuneACCESS table, as held by TCRdb, lists in-frame sequences with V and J called but not all clones. Of the missing ones, under half trace to an unresolved V gene in checked studies; the others have no known cause. In all, the sample holds roughly 190,000 clones, and 60% to 85% of those were seen once. Over 1.5% of the sample rests with the top ten. The sample comprised PBMCs. All receptors come from a woman aged 18-30 years in good health and CMV-seronegative.

This chain connects TRBV9 to TRBJ2-7; a possible D gene is TRBD2 (5 bases). This CDR3 contains 14 residues. Germline CDR1 reads SGDLS; CDR2 reads YYNGEE. The ends were cut back, 6 bases at V and 3 bases at J, with 16 bases in the middle. CDR3 nucleotides: TGTGCCAGCACCGTGGGGAGTGTCAGCTACGAGCAGTACTTC. The encoded protein is CASTVGSVSYEQYF.

The chain links TRBV28 to TRBJ2-2; no clear D gene. CDR1 and CDR2 (germline): MDHEN, SYDVKM. This CDR3 has 10 amino acids. The V end was cut by 4 bases, the J end by 10 bases, with 4 bases between. The CDR3 bases are TGTGCCAGCAGTTCCCAGGAGCTGTTTTTT. It translates to CASSSQELFF.

J is TRBJ1-1 and V is TRBV5-4; maybe TRBD1 (5 bases). CDR3 length equals 15 residues. Trimming cost V 7 bases and J 1 base, with 17 bases left between them. Germline values: CDR1 SGHNT, CDR2 YYREEE (reference sequence). The CDR3 region is CASHSPGRANTEAFF. DNA of the CDR3: TGTGCCAGCCACTCCCCCGGCAGGGCGAACACTGAAGCTTTCTTT.

This clone was seen a few times. V usage is TRBV29-1 and J usage is TRBJ2-3; the match to TRBD2 covers 8 bases. Trimming removed 2 bases from V and 2 bases from J; junction bases left unmatched: 6. The CDR3 extends over 15 amino acids. Germline V lookup: CDR1 SQVTM, CDR2 ANQGSEA. CDR3 in DNA: TGCAGCGTTGAATCGGGCGGGAGGAACACAGATACGCAGTATTTT. Protein: CSVESGGRNTDTQYF.

The rearrangement joins TRBV7-2 to TRBJ2-4; D might be TRBD2 (6 bases). Germline-derived CDR1 and CDR2 are SGHTA and FQGNSA. CDR3 size: 17 residues. V lost 5 bases to trimming and J lost 1 base, with 18 bases between them. The CDR3 protein is CASSPERRVDAKNIQYF. CDR3 nucleotide sequence: TGTGCCAGCAGCCCCGAGCGGAGGGTTGACGCCAAAAACATTCAGTACTTC. Filled out from reference TRBV7-2 and TRBJ2-4, the complete variable domain reads GAGVSQSPSNKVTEKGKDVELRCDPISGHTALYWYRQSLGQGLEFLIYFQGNSAPDKSGLPSDRFSAERTGGSVSTLTIQRTQQEDSAVYLCASSPERRVDAKNIQYFGAGTRLSVL.

The chain recombines TRBV5-5 with TRBJ1-2, with 11 bases matching TRBD1. Germline loops: CDR1 SGHKS, CDR2 YYEKEE (reference sequence). J gave up 4 bases and V 4 bases, and 18 bases lay outside the gene matches. This CDR3 has 19 amino acids. DNA for the CDR3: TGTGCCAGCAGCGGGGGGACAGGGGGATTTTCCCTAACCATCTATGGCTACACCTTC. It specifies CASSGGTGGFSLTIYGYTF.

This chain links TRBV9 with TRBJ2-7, with no clear D. Germline V lookup: CDR1 SGDLS, CDR2 YYNGEE. The CDR3 totals 15 residues. V was shortened by 2 bases and J by 1 base, with 13 bases between the two germline ends. The CDR3, as DNA: TGTGCCAGCAGCGTGTCCGCGACACCTTCCTACGAGCAGTACTTC. Its translation is CASSVSATPSYEQYF. Supplemented by reference TRBV9 and TRBJ2-7, the full variable domain reads DSGVTQTPKHLITATGQRVTLRCSPRSGDLSVYWYQQSLDQGLQFLIQYYNGEERAKGNILERFSAQQFPDLHSELNLSSLELGDSALYFCASSVSATPSYEQYFGPGTRLTVT.

The chain carries TRBV19 and TRBJ1-2, with 7 nucleotides matching TRBD1. Germline CDR1 LNHDA, CDR2 SQIVND (reference sequence). Trimming removed 6 bases from V and 1 base from J; junction bases left unmatched: 8. This CDR3 comprises 15 residues. The CDR3 nucleotides are TGTGCCAGTAGCCAACGGGACAGAATTAACTATGGCTACACCTTC. Translated: CASSQRDRINYGYTF.

This chain joins TRBV5-4 and TRBJ2-7, with D possibly being TRBD2 (6 bases). With 0 bases removed from V and 3 bases from J, the gap between germline ends came to 10 bases. CDR1 is SGHNT, CDR2 YYREEE, per germline (reference sequence). The CDR3 has 14 amino acids. The CDR3 sequence: CASSLAPGDYEQYF. CDR3 sequence (DNA): TGTGCCAGCAGCTTGGCTCCGGGGGACTACGAGCAGTACTTC.

The chain combines TRBV10-3 with TRBJ1-2, with a tentative D call TRBD1 (6 bases). V lost 5 bases and J lost 4, with 11 bases in between. CDR1 ENHRY and CDR2 SYGVKD come from the germline V gene. The CDR3 consists of 13 residues. The CDR3 region has the DNA TGTGCCATCAGTCAAACGGACAGCTATGGCTACACCTTC. Encoded protein: CAISQTDSYGYTF.

The J gene is TRBJ2-4, the V gene TRBV18; tentative D call: TRBD2 (5 bases). The CDR3 length is 15 residues. The germline V gene has CDR1 KGHSH and CDR2 LQKENI. V was clipped by 0 bases and J by 3 bases, with 9 bases between them. The CDR3 DNA sequence: TGTGCCAGCTCACCACCCGCGGGTGACAAAAACATTCAGTACTTC. Residues: CASSPPAGDKNIQYF.

The chain couples TRBV15 to TRBJ2-3; the match to TRBD2 covers 13 bases. This CDR3 has 16 residues. The germline CDR1 and CDR2 sequences are LNHNV and YYDKDF (reference sequence). Trimming cost V 2 bases and J 4 bases; bases outside gene matches: 3. Here the CDR3 DNA reads TGTGCCACCAGCAGATCCACTAGCGGGAGGGCAGATACGCAGTATTTT. Translated, it gives CATSRSTSGRADTQYF. The entire variable domain, with the rest obtained from reference TRBV15 and TRBJ2-3, is as follows: DAMVIQNPRYQVTQFGKPVTLSCSQTLNHNVMYWYQQKSSQAPKLLFHYYDKDFNNEADTPDNFQSRRPNTSFCFLDIRSPGLGDTAMYLCATSRSTSGRADTQYFGPGTRLTVL.

This clone was counted once. The chain couples TRBV11-2 to TRBJ2-7; 8 bases match TRBD1. This CDR3 is built from 13 residues. The germline V gene encodes CDR1 SGHAT and CDR2 FQNNGV. With V trimmed by 4 bases and J by 3 bases, 2 bases remained unmatched. The CDR3 DNA is TGTGCCAGCAGCTCAGGGGGCCTCTACGAGCAGTACTTC. This translates into CASSSGGLYEQYF.

The CDR3 DNA reads TGTGCCAGCAGTTATTATGGACTAAATAGCAATCAGCCCCAGCATTTT. Protein product: CASSYYGLNSNQPQHF. The V gene is TRBV6-9, the J gene TRBJ1-5, with D uncertain. The CDR3 length is 16 residues. Germline CDR1 is MNHGY and CDR2 is SVAAGI. The germline V and J ends were trimmed by 1 base and 0 bases, with 10 bases remaining between them.

In this sample, this clone turned up a few times. V gene TRBV5-3 combines with J gene TRBJ1-1; 9 nucleotides line up with TRBD1. TRBV5-3 is filed as an ORF, its function uncertain. V lost 4 bases, J lost 5 bases, and 9 bases stayed unmatched. The CDR3 contains 15 residues. The CDR3 DNA sequence: TGTGCCAGAAGCCCGGACAGGGGAGTGGGGACTGAAGCTTTCTTT. Encoded protein: CARSPDRGVGTEAFF.

The chain recombines TRBV28 with TRBJ1-2; 10 nucleotides line up with TRBD1. V lost 2 bases, J lost 2 bases, and 8 bases stayed unmatched. This CDR3 comprises 17 residues. CDR1 MDHEN and CDR2 SYDVKM come from the germline V gene. The CDR3 spells CASSLGGWDRGNYGYTF. The CDR3 bases are TGTGCCAGCAGTTTAGGAGGCTGGGACAGGGGAAACTATGGCTACACCTTC.

This chain joins TRBV29-1 and TRBJ2-5; possible D gene TRBD1, 5 bases. V was trimmed by 4 bases and J by 7 bases, leaving 10 bases between them. Germline CDR1 is SQVTM and CDR2 is ANQGSEA. The CDR3 is 11 amino acids. The CDR3 DNA sequence: TGCAGCGTTGCAAGAAGGGGGACCCAGTACTTC. This sequence encodes CSVARRGTQYF.

V is TRBV5-4 and J is TRBJ2-2; tentatively, D is TRBD2 (6 bases). Deletions cut 6 bases from V and 1 base from J, with 16 bases between. Germline-derived CDR1 and CDR2 are SGHNT and YYREEE (reference sequence). The CDR3 spans 16 residues. CDR3: CASNKGGALNTGELFF. CDR3 bases: TGTGCCAGCAACAAAGGAGGGGCGTTGAACACCGGGGAGCTGTTTTTT.

This clone has more than one count but fewer than ten. The chain has TRBV5-8 and TRBJ2-7; a possible D gene is TRBD1 (7 bases). Deletions cut 1 base from V and 5 bases from J, with 13 bases between. The CDR3 length is 14 residues. From germline, CDR1 is SGHTS and CDR2 YDEGEE. CDR3 DNA sequence: TGTGCCAGCAGCTTGCGGGCAGGGGGGAACGAGCAGTACTTC. The encoded protein is CASSLRAGGNEQYF. The entire variable domain, with the rest obtained from reference TRBV5-8 and TRBJ2-7, is as follows: EAGVTQSPTHLIKTRGQQATLRCSPISGHTSVYWYQQALGLGLQFLLWYDEGEERNRGNFPPRFSGRQFPNYSSELNVNALELEDSALYLCASSLRAGGNEQYFGPGTRLTVT.

The V and J genes are TRBV4-2 and TRBJ2-7; TRBD2 matches at 12 bases. CDR3 size: 16 residues. Trimming removed 2 bases from V and 3 bases from J; junction bases left unmatched: 5. CDR1 LGHNA and CDR2 YNFKEQ come from the germline V gene. The CDR3 sequence is CASSQTSGGSYYEQYF. The CDR3 DNA reads TGTGCCAGCAGCCAAACTAGCGGGGGGTCATACTACGAGCAGTACTTC.

The chain carries TRBV18 and TRBJ2-2; perhaps TRBD1 as D (6 bases). The germline gives CDR1 KGHSH, CDR2 LQKENI. The CDR3 contains 14 residues. The V and J ends lost 3 bases and 8 bases respectively, with 13 bases between them. The CDR3 region is CASSPLQGRGELFF. Written as DNA, the CDR3 is TGTGCCAGCTCACCGTTACAGGGTCGTGGGGAGCTGTTTTTT.

This clone turned up a few times. The chain carries TRBV10-3 and TRBJ2-7; 10 bases map to TRBD1. This CDR3 spans 13 amino acids. V was pared by 10 bases and J by 2 bases, with 5 bases of the junction left unmatched. CDR1 and CDR2 from the germline V gene are ENHRY and SYGVKD. The CDR3 region has the DNA TGTGCCACCAGACAGGGGGCCGCCTACGAGCAGTACTTC. Its protein product is CATRQGAAYEQYF.

This clone was detected once. The chain links TRBV6-6 to TRBJ2-5; D uncertain. The J call may be incorrect, as the DNA end agrees better with TRBJ2-7. CDR1 MNHNY and CDR2 SVGAGI come from the germline V gene (reference sequence). The CDR3 runs to 12 residues. The CDR3: CASSRTIYEQYF. For the CDR3, the DNA is TGTGCCAGCAGCCGAACGATCTACGAGCAGTACTTC.

This clone has only a few counts. The V gene is TRBV5-4, the J gene TRBJ2-7; weak D call: TRBD1 (5 bases). The V and J ends lost 1 base and 3 bases respectively, with 14 bases between them. The CDR3 loop spans 15 amino acids. From germline, CDR1 is SGHNT and CDR2 YYREEE (reference sequence). The DNA for the CDR3 is TGTGCCAGCAGCTTGTTTCAGGGCGGACGCTACGAGCAGTACTTC. It is translated as CASSLFQGGRYEQYF.

The DNA for the CDR3 is TGTGCCAGCAGCCCGGAACTGATTGGGGGGAACGCTTTCTTT. It is translated as CASSPELIGGNAFF. V gene TRBV5-4 combines with J gene TRBJ1-1, with a weak D call TRBD1 (5 bases). V was trimmed by 4 bases and J by 11 bases, leaving 21 bases between them. Germline V gives CDR1 SGHNT, CDR2 YYREEE (reference sequence). The CDR3 contains 14 residues.